This T cell receptor (beta chain) derives from a study of blood T cell repertoires in COVID-19. About the study: The origin of the acute and convalescent COVID-19 samples was the United States, Italy and Spain. PBMCs, B-cell-depleted T cells, or T cells were the source of the cDNA or gDNA that made up the material.

Original processing notes: Amplification of reference gene primers provided the estimated nucleated cell counts. Sequencing was performed with immunoSEQ multiplex PCR; in TCRdb, only in-frame clones are kept and a portion is missing. V and J calls and clone size are copied from that table; D and trimming were computed from the DNA. The profile shows approximately 150,000 clones, roughly 80% of them singletons. Sequencing input: peripheral blood. The origin of this receptor is a human donor in a cohort sampled during active COVID-19.

CDR3 bases: TGTGCCACCAGCAGAGATCTTCGGACAGGGGGGTCTTCCTACGAGCAGTACTTC. The encoded protein is CATSRDLRTGGSSYEQYF. The V gene is TRBV15, the J gene TRBJ2-7; 10 bases are a match to TRBD1. This CDR3 region has 18 residues. After removal of 0 bases from V and 1 base from J, the junction contained 9 bases not matched to a gene. Germline V gene lookup returns CDR1 LNHNV and CDR2 YYDKDF (reference sequence). The variable domain in full, completed from reference TRBV15 and TRBJ2-7, reads DAMVIQNPRYQVTQFGKPVTLSCSQTLNHNVMYWYQQKSSQAPKLLFHYYDKDFNNEADTPDNFQSRRPNTSFCFLDIRSPGLGDTAMYLCATSRDLRTGGSSYEQYFGPGTRLTVT.